The sequence of this T cell receptor (beta chain) was determined in a study of blood T cell repertoires in COVID-19. CDR3 size: 15 residues. Looked up from germline, CDR1 is SGHVS and CDR2 is FQNEAQ. Germline trimming cut 5 bases from V and 6 bases from J; bases unmatched to any gene: 9. Each participant's cohort was designated according to participant-reported clinical history. TCRdb keeps only in-frame clones here, not all; method: immunoSEQ multiplex PCR. Counted here are approximately 190,000 clones, 84% occurring once; the ten biggest clones make up less than 3.5%. This chain joins TRBV7-8 and TRBJ2-1; the match to TRBD1 covers 8 bases. This receptor was obtained from a woman in her twenties or thirties who had been exposed to COVID-19. The sequenced sample was PBMCs or T cells enriched from blood (not recorded which). CDR3 bases: TGTGCCAGCAGCCGGGGACAGGAGGTAGGCAATGAGCAGTTCTTC. The encoded protein is CASSRGQEVGNEQFF.